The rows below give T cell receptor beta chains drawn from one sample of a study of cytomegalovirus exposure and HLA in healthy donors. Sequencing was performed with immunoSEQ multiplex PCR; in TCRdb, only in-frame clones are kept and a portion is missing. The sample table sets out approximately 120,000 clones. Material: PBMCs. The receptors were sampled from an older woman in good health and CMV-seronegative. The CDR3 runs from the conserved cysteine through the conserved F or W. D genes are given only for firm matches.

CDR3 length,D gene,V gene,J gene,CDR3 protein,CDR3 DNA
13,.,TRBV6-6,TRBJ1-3,CASSSARGNTIYF,TGTGCCAGCAGTAGCGCGAGGGGAAACACCATATATTTT
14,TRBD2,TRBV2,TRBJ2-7,CASRAREGPYEQYF,TGTGCCAGCAGGGCGCGGGAGGGCCCCTACGAGCAGTACTTC
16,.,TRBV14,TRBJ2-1,CASSQAPTGLYNEQFF,TGTGCCAGCAGCCAAGCTCCGACAGGACTTTACAATGAGCAGTTCTTC
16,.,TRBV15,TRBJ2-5,CATSTGRQSGEETQYF,TGTGCCACCAGCACTGGTCGTCAGTCGGGGGAAGAGACCCAGTACTTC
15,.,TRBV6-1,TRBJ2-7,CATSKLLQGSYEQYF,TGTGCCACTTCAAAACTATTACAGGGCTCCTACGAGCAGTACTTC
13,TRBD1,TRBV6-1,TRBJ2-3,CASSDRGPDTQYF,TGTGCCAGCAGTGACAGGGGGCCAGATACGCAGTATTTT
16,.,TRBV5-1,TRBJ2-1,CASSPHSSVGFGEQFF,TGCGCCAGCAGCCCGCATTCTAGCGTTGGATTCGGTGAGCAGTTCTTC
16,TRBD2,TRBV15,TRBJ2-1,CATSRDRGSGENEQFF,TGTGCCACCAGCAGAGATAGGGGTAGCGGGGAAAATGAGCAGTTCTTC
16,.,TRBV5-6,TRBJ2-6,CASSLTTGIKSDVLTF,TGTGCCAGCAGCCTGACGACAGGAATCAAGTCGGACGTCCTGACTTTC
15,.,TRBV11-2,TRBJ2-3,CASSFNSRNTDTQYF,TGTGCCAGCAGCTTTAACTCCCGTAACACAGATACGCAGTATTTT
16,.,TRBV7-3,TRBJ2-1,CASSLQSGRPYNEQFF,TGTGCCAGCAGCCTACAGTCCGGGAGACCCTACAATGAGCAGTTCTTC
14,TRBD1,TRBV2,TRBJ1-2,CASGTGTGYYGYTF,TGTGCCAGCGGCACCGGGACAGGCTATTATGGCTACACCTTC
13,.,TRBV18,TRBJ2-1,CASSPEDYNEQFF,TGTGCCAGCTCACCAGAGGACTACAATGAGCAGTTCTTC
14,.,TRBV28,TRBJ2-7,CASIRDTPSYEQYF,TGTGCCAGCATCCGGGACACACCCTCCTACGAGCAGTACTTC
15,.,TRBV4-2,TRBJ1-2,CASSQDRGSRYGYTF,TGTGCCAGCAGCCAAGATAGGGGATCTCGGTATGGCTACACCTTC
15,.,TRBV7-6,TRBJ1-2,CASSLGHPSGYGYTF,TGTGCCAGCAGCTTAGGACACCCCTCTGGCTATGGCTACACCTTC
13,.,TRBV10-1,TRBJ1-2,CASSDHLGHGYTF,TGCGCCAGCAGTGATCATCTGGGCCATGGCTACACCTTC
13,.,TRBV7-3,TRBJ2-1,CASSTRSNNEQFF,TGTGCCAGCAGCACCCGGAGCAACAATGAGCAGTTCTTC
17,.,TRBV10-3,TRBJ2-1,CAISETRLDRSYNEQFF,TGTGCCATCAGTGAGACACGACTAGATCGCTCCTACAATGAGCAGTTCTTC
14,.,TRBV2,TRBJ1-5,CASKEGYSNQPQHF,TGTGCCAGTAAGGAGGGGTATAGCAATCAGCCCCAGCATTTT
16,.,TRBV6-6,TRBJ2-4,CASSYSFQGGENIQYF,TGTGCCAGCAGTTACTCGTTCCAGGGAGGAGAAAACATTCAGTACTTC
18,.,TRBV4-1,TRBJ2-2,CASSYQAPGQPYTGELFF,TGCGCCAGCAGCTACCAGGCTCCGGGACAACCCTACACCGGGGAGCTGTTTTTT
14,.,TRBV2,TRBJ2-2,CASSVGLLTGELFF,TGTGCCAGCAGTGTAGGACTGTTAACCGGGGAGCTGTTTTTT
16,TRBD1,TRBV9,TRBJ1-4,CASSGGGQGSNEKLFF,TGTGCCAGCAGCGGAGGGGGACAGGGATCGAATGAAAAACTGTTTTTT
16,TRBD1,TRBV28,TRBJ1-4,CASSLSQDRVDEKLFF,TGTGCCAGCAGTTTATCTCAGGACAGGGTTGATGAAAAACTGTTTTTT